This T cell receptor (beta chain) appears in the sequencing data of a study of breast tumors, draining lymph nodes, adjacent tissues. The CDR3 runs 15 residues. Deletions cut 6 bases from V and 2 bases from J, with 14 bases between. Looked up from germline, CDR1 is ENHRY and CDR2 is SYGVKD. MiXCR, run by TCRdb on the multiplex PCR reads, gives a single entry per CDR3 protein. This sample carries under 70,000 distinct CDR3 sequences, roughly 40% of them seen once, and the ten largest clones take approximately 8.7%. A note on this clonotype: Its antigen is unidentified.

Study-wide points: Findings are consistent with lymph node origin and intratumoral expansion of most tumor T cells.

What was sequenced was breast tumor tissue. The V and J genes are TRBV10-3 and TRBJ1-3, with D maybe TRBD1 (5 bases). This TCR was recovered from a female donor with breast cancer. Some clones in this sample may be carry-over from other donors' samples. CDR3 nucleotides: TGTGCCATCAGACCTAGCGGGGGGGCTGGAAACACCATATATTTT. It is translated as CAIRPSGGAGNTIYF.